Each of the 17 T cell receptor beta chains below was sequenced from the same sample in a study of Graves' ophthalmopathy and Graves' hyperthyroidism. TCR beta CDR3 regions were amplified from RNA transcripts. In the first round, RT-PCR was carried out with HTBI primers, and a multiplex PCR formed the second round. MiXCR was run by TCRdb on the multiplex PCR reads, yielding one entry per CDR3 protein. The sample holds 200,000 to 250,000 distinct CDR3 sequences; 20% to 25% are singletons and the top ten take roughly 45%. The specimen was peripheral blood. These receptor sequences come from a woman aged 50 to 65 with Graves' ophthalmopathy.

This clonotype has at least ten counts. The chain joins TRBV19 to TRBJ1-5; TRBD1 is a possible D gene (5 bases). V lost 3 bases, J lost 7 bases, and 13 bases lay in between. Germline CDR1 and CDR2: LNHDA and SQIVND (reference sequence). This CDR3 spans 14 amino acids. The CDR3 here is CASSIKGLGQPQHF. The DNA for the CDR3 is TGTGCCAGTAGTATCAAGGGGTTAGGACAGCCCCAGCATTTT. The full variable domain, its missing parts supplied by reference TRBV19 and TRBJ1-5, is DGGITQSPKYLFRKEGQNVTLSCEQNLNHDAMYWYRQDPGQGLRLIYYSQIVNDFQKGDIAEGYSVSREKKESFPLTVTSAQKNPTAFYLCASSIKGLGQPQHFGDGTRLSIL.

The V gene is TRBV5-1, the J gene TRBJ2-5, with D perhaps TRBD1 (6 bases). V was shortened by 0 bases and J by 5 bases, with 17 bases between the two germline ends. The CDR3 sequence is 16 residues long. Germline V CDR1 and CDR2: SGHRS, YFSETQ. The CDR3 region is CASSLAYGQGMETQYF. The DNA for the CDR3 is TGCGCCAGCAGCTTGGCCTATGGTCAGGGGATGGAGACCCAGTACTTC. Filled out from reference TRBV5-1 and TRBJ2-5, the complete variable domain reads KAGVTQTPRYLIKTRGQQVTLSCSPISGHRSVSWYQQTPGQGLQFLFEYFSETQRNKGNFPGRFSGRQFSNSRSEMNVSTLELGDSALYLCASSLAYGQGMETQYFGPGTRLLVL.

V is TRBV11-2 and J is TRBJ2-5; D assignment may be TRBD1 or TRBD2 (5 bases each). The V and J ends lost 2 bases and 5 bases respectively, with 21 bases between them. Germline assignment: CDR1 SGHAT and CDR2 FQNNGV. The CDR3 length is 17 residues. The CDR3 spells CASSLPTVDLWGETQYF. CDR3 in DNA: TGTGCCAGCAGCTTACCTACGGTGGACTTATGGGGGGAGACCCAGTACTTC.

This clonotype was counted ten times or more. The chain employs TRBV20-1 and TRBJ2-7; 9 bases match TRBD2. This CDR3 region has 14 residues. CDR1 is DFQATT, CDR2 SNEGSKA, per germline (reference sequence). The CDR3: CSHSSSGETYEQYF. CDR3 coding DNA: TGCAGCCATAGTTCTAGCGGGGAAACCTACGAGCAGTACTTC.

In its sample, this clonotype was seen many times. The chain carries TRBV12-3 or TRBV12-4 and TRBJ2-7, with TRBD2 as a possible D gene (6 bases). The ends were cut back, 2 bases at V and 0 bases at J, with 14 bases in the middle. The CDR3 length is 16 residues. The CDR3 nucleotides read TGTGCCAGCAGTTTATCTGGGGGGAGGAACTCCTACGAGCAGTACTTC. This encodes CASSLSGGRNSYEQYF.

The V call is TRBV5-4, the J call TRBJ2-2; 7 bases line up with TRBD2. The CDR3 consists of 14 residues. Trimming cost V 4 bases and J 1 base; bases outside gene matches: 1. Germline V gene data show CDR1 as SGHNT and CDR2 as YYREEE (reference sequence). CDR3 in DNA: TGTGCCAGCAGCGGGGGGGGGAACACCGGGGAGCTGTTTTTT. Its protein product is CASSGGGNTGELFF. Using reference TRBV5-4 and TRBJ2-2 for the parts outside the CDR3, the full variable domain is ETGVTQSPTHLIKTRGQQVTLRCSSQSGHNTVSWYQQALGQGPQFIFQYYREEENGRGNFPPRFSGLQFPNYSSELNVNALELDDSALYLCASSGGGNTGELFFGEGSRLTVL.

The gene calls are TRBV27 and TRBJ1-2, with TRBD1 identical over 11 bases. This CDR3 has 15 amino acids. The germline CDR1 and CDR2 sequences are MNHEY and SMNVEV (reference sequence). Unmatched junction bases numbered 5, after V lost 6 bases and J lost 2 bases. The CDR3 here is CASSSRDRGNYGYTF. The CDR3 nucleotides read TGTGCCAGCAGCTCCCGGGACAGGGGGAACTATGGCTACACCTTC.

This clonotype was seen at least ten times. The CDR3 nucleotides are TGCGCCAGCAGCTTAAGGACAGGGGGTTCTGAAGCTTTCTTT. Its translation is CASSLRTGGSEAFF. The chain links TRBV5-1 to TRBJ1-1; TRBD1 agrees at 10 bases. Trimming cost V 2 bases and J 6 bases; bases outside gene matches: 4. This CDR3 region has 14 residues. The germline V gene encodes CDR1 SGHRS and CDR2 YFSETQ.

In its sample, this clonotype was seen many times. The chain couples TRBV7-9 to TRBJ2-5; 10 positions agree with TRBD2. Trimming removed 10 bases from V and 4 bases from J; junction bases left unmatched: 6. The germline CDR1 and CDR2 sequences are SEHNR and FQNEAQ (reference sequence). The CDR3 spans 13 residues. In DNA form, the CDR3 reads TGTGCCATTACAGCGGGAGGGGGAGAGACCCAGTACTTC. Translating gives CAITAGGGETQYF.

This clonotype came up many times. The J gene is TRBJ2-5, the V gene TRBV28; 8 bases are a match to TRBD1. V gave up 8 bases and J gave up 2 bases; unmatched junction bases: 7. The germline gives CDR1 MDHEN, CDR2 SYDVKM. The CDR3 has 14 amino acids. The CDR3 DNA is TGTGCCAGCTTGGACCGGGACAGGCAAGAGACCCAGTACTTC. This encodes CASLDRDRQETQYF.

V gene TRBV24-1 combines with J gene TRBJ1-2, with unresolved D. Germline values: CDR1 KGHDR, CDR2 SFDVKD. V lost 4 bases to trimming and J lost 5 bases, with 7 bases between them. The CDR3 runs 12 residues. The CDR3 DNA sequence: TGTGCCACCAGTGACCCTCATTATGGCTACACCTTC. It yields the protein CATSDPHYGYTF.

This clonotype was picked up many times. The chain has TRBV5-1 and TRBJ1-5; TRBD1 matches 8 bases. This CDR3 spans 15 amino acids. The V gene end was trimmed by 1 base and the J gene end by 5 bases; junction bases not matched to a gene: 5. Germline lookup yields CDR1 SGHRS and CDR2 YFSETQ. This CDR3 reads CASSLSGGADQPQHF. DNA of the CDR3: TGCGCCAGCAGCTTGTCAGGGGGCGCGGATCAGCCCCAGCATTTT.

This clonotype was counted many times. This chain connects TRBV19 to TRBJ1-1; no definite D call. The germline V gene has CDR1 LNHDA and CDR2 SQIVND (reference sequence). V lost 5 bases and J lost 8, with 15 bases in between. The CDR3 length is 13 residues. CDR3: CASSSDGLREAFF. The DNA of the CDR3 is TGTGCCAGTAGTTCCGACGGGCTGAGAGAAGCTTTCTTT.

The sample holds a few counts of this clonotype. The CDR3 sequence: CASTHTGELFF. In DNA form, the CDR3 reads TGTGCCAGCACTCATACCGGGGAGCTGTTTTTT. This rearrangement joins TRBV2 to TRBJ2-2; D is ambiguous. CDR1 and CDR2 (germline): SNHLY, FYNNEI. V lost 7 bases to trimming and J lost 5 bases, with 5 bases between them. This CDR3 contains 11 residues. Variable domain in full (rest from reference TRBV2 and TRBJ2-2): EPEVTQTPSHQVTQMGQEVILRCVPISNHLYFYWYRQILGQKVEFLVSFYNNEISEKSEIFDDQFSVERPDGSNFTLKIRSTKLEDSAMYFCASTHTGELFFGEGSRLTVL.

V gene TRBV19 combines with J gene TRBJ2-7; 15 positions match TRBD2. The J segment lost 6 bases and the V segment lost 6 bases, leaving 9 bases of the junction unmatched. Germline V gene lookup returns CDR1 LNHDA and CDR2 SQIVND (reference sequence). The CDR3 is 16 residues long. This CDR3 is CASRIAGTSGGTEQYF. The CDR3 bases are TGTGCCAGTAGAATCGCCGGGACTAGCGGGGGGACCGAGCAGTACTTC.

The J gene is TRBJ1-5, the V gene TRBV6-2 or TRBV6-3; D call uncertain. V dropped 4 bases and J dropped 5 bases, with 15 bases sitting between them. The germline gives CDR1 MNHEY, CDR2 SVGEGT. This CDR3 contains 15 residues. The CDR3 coding sequence is TGTGCCAGCAGTTCTCCACTGGACCGAGATCAGCCCCAGCATTTT. Its protein product is CASSSPLDRDQPQHF.

This clonotype was detected many times. The chain couples TRBV28 to TRBJ2-7; D remains ambiguous. Germline values: CDR1 MDHEN, CDR2 SYDVKM. Trimming left V 7 bases short and J 0 bases short, with 16 bases between. The CDR3 sequence is 15 residues long. The CDR3 DNA is TGTGCCAGCACCTTAGCCGGTTCTCCCTCCTACGAGCAGTACTTC. This codes for CASTLAGSPSYEQYF.